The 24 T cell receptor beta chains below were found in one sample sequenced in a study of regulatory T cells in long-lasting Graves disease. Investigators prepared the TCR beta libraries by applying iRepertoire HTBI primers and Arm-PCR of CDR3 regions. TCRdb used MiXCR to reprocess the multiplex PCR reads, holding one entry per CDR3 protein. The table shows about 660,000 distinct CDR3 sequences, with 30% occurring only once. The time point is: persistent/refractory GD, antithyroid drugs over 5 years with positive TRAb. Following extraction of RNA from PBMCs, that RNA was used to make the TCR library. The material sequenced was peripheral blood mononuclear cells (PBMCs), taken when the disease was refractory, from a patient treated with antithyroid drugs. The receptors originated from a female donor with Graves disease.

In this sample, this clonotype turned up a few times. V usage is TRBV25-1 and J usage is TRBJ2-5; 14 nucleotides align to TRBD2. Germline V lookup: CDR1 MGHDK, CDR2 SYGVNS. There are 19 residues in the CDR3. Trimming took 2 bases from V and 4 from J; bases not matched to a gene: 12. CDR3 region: CASSEPHLGLAGGGETQYF. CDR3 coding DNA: TGTGCCAGCAGTGAACCGCACCTAGGACTAGCGGGAGGAGGAGAGACCCAGTACTTC.

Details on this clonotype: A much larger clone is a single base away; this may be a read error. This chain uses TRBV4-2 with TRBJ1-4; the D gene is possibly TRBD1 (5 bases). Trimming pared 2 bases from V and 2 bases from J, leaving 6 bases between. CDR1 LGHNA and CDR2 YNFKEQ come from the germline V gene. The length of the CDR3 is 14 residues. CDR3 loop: CASSQPGTNEKLFF. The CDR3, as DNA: TGTGCCAGCAGCCAACCAGGGACTAATGAAAAACTGTTTTTT.

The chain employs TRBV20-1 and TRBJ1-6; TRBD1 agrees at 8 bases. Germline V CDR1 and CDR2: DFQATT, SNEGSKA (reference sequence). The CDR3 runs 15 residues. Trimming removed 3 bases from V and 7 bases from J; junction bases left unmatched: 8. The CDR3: CSASRTGQKNSPLHF. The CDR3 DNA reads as TGCAGTGCTAGCCGGACAGGGCAGAAGAATTCACCCCTCCACTTT.

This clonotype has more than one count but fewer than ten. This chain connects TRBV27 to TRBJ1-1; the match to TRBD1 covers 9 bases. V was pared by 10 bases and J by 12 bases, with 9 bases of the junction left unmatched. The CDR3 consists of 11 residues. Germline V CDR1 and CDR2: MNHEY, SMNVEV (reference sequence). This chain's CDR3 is CATVTGTGTFF. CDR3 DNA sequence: TGTGCCACTGTGACCGGGACAGGGACTTTCTTT.

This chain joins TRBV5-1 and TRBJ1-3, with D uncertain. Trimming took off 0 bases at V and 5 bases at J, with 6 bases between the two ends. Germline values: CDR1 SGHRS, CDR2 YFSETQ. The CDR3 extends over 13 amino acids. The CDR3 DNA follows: TGCGCCAGCAGCTTGGATCCGCGAAACACCATATATTTT. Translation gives CASSLDPRNTIYF.

CDR3 sequence reads: CASSVSGGGRETQYF. The CDR3 DNA reads as TGTGCCAGCAGCGTCTCGGGAGGGGGCCGAGAGACCCAGTACTTC. The chain has TRBV9 and TRBJ2-5, with a possible D match to TRBD2 (8 bases). This CDR3 has 15 amino acids. V was cut by 2 bases and J by 4 bases, with 15 bases left in between. The germline V gene has CDR1 SGDLS and CDR2 YYNGEE.

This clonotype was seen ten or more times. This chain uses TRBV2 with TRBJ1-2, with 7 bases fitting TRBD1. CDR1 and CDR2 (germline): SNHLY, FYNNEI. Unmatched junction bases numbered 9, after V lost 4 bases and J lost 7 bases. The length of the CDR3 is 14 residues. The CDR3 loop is CASSVAKGAGGYTF. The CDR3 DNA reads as TGTGCCAGCAGTGTTGCGAAGGGGGCTGGTGGCTACACCTTC.

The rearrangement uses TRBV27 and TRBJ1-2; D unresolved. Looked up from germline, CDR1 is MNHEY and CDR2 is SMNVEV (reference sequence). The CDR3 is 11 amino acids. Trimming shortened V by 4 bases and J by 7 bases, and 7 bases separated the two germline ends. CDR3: CASSSGIGYTF. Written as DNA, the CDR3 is TGTGCCAGCAGTTCGGGAATTGGCTACACCTTC.

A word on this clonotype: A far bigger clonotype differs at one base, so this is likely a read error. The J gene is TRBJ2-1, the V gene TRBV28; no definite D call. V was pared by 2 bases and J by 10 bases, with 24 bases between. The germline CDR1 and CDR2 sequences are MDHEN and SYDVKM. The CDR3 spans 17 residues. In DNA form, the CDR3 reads TGTGCCAGCAGTTTAGGGCCGTCTCGTGTGCTATCTGGCGAGCAGTTCTTC. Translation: CASSLGPSRVLSGEQFF. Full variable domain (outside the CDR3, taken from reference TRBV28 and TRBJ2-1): DVKVTQSSRYLVKRTGEKVFLECVQDMDHENMFWYRQDPGLGLRLIYFSYDVKMKEKGDIPEGYSVSREKKERFSLILESASTNQTSMYLCASSLGPSRVLSGEQFFGPGTRLTVL.

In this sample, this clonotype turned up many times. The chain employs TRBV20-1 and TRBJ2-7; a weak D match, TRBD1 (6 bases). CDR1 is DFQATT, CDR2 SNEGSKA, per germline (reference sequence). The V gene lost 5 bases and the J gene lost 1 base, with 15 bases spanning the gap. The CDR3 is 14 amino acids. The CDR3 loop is CSAFKEGQSYEQYF. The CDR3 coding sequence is TGCAGTGCTTTCAAAGAAGGACAGTCCTACGAGCAGTACTTC.

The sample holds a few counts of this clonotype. CDR3 DNA sequence: TGTGCCAGCAGCGTCGCCGGGACCCGCACTGAAGCTTTCTTT. This translates into CASSVAGTRTEAFF. This chain connects TRBV5-6 to TRBJ1-1; tentative D call: TRBD1 (5 bases). This CDR3 is 14 amino acids long. Trimming left V 4 bases short and J 4 bases short, with 14 bases between. Germline V gene lookup returns CDR1 SGHDT and CDR2 YYEEEE.

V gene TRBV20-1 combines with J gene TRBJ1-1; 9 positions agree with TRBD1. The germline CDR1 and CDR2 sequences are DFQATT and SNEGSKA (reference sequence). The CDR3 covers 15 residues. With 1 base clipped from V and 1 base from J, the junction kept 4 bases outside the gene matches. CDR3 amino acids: CSARARTGENTEAFF. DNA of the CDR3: TGCAGTGCTAGAGCCAGGACAGGGGAGAACACTGAAGCTTTCTTT.

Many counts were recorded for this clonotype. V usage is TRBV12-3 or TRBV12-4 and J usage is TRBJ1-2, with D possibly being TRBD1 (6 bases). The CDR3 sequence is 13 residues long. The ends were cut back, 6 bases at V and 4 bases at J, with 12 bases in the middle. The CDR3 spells CASRQGGTYGYTF. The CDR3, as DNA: TGTGCCAGCAGACAGGGAGGCACCTATGGCTACACCTTC.

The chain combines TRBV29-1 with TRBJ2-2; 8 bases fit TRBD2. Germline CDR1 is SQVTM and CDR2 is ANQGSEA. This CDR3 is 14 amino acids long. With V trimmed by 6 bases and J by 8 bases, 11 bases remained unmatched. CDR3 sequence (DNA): TGCAGCGTGGTGGCGGGGACTAGTGGGGGGGAGCTGTTTTTT. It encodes CSVVAGTSGGELFF.

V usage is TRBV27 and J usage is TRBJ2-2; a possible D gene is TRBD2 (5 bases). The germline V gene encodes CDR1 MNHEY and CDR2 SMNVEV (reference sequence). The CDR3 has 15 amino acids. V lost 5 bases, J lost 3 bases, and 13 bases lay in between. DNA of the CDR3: TGTGCCAGCAGTCCCCGGGGTCCCCACACCGGGGAGCTGTTTTTT. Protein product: CASSPRGPHTGELFF.

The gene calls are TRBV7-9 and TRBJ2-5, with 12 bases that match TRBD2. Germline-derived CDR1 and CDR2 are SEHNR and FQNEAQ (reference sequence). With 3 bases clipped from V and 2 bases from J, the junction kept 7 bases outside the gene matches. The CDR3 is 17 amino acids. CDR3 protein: CASSLGLAGRRQETQYF. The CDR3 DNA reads TGTGCCAGCAGCTTGGGACTAGCGGGTCGTCGGCAAGAGACCCAGTACTTC.

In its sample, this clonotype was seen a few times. The CDR3 DNA is TGTGCCACCCCCGGGGGGTCTGGAAACACCATATATTTT. Amino acids: CATPGGSGNTIYF. This chain uses TRBV27 with TRBJ1-3, with D possibly TRBD1 on 5 matching bases. Per the germline V gene, CDR1 is MNHEY and CDR2 is SMNVEV (reference sequence). The CDR3 consists of 13 residues. Between the trimmed V and J ends, which lost 10 bases and 1 base, there was a span of 11 bases.

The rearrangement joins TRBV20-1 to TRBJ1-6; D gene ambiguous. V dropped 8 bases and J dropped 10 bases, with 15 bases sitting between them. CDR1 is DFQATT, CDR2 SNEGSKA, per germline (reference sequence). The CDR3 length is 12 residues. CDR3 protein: CSFTHPGSPLHF. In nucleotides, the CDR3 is TGCAGTTTCACTCACCCGGGCTCACCCCTCCACTTT.

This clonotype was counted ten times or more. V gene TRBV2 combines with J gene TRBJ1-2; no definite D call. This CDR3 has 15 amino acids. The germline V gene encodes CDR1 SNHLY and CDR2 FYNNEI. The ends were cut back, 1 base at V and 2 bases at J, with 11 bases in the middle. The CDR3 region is CASSEDGRPNYGYTF. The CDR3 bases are TGTGCCAGCAGTGAAGATGGCAGGCCGAACTATGGCTACACCTTC.

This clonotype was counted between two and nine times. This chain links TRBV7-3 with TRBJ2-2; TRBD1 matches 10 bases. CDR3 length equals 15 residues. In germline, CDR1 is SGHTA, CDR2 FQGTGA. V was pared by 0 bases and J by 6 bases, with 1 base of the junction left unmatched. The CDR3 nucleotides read TGTGCCAGCAGCTTAACCGGGACAGGGGCCGGGGAGCTGTTTTTT. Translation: CASSLTGTGAGELFF. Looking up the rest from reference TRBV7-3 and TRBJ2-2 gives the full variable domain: GAGVSQTPSNKVTEKGKYVELRCDPISGHTALYWYRQSLGQGPEFLIYFQGTGAADDSGLPNDRFFAVRPEGSVSTLKIQRTERGDSAVYLCASSLTGTGAGELFFGEGSRLTVL.

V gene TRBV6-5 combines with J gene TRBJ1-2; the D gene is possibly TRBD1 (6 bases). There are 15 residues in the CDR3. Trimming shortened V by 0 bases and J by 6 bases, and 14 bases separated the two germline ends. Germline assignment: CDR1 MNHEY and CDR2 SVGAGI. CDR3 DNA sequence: TGTGCCAGCAGTTACTCTGGAAGAACAGGGAATGGCTACACCTTC. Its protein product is CASSYSGRTGNGYTF.

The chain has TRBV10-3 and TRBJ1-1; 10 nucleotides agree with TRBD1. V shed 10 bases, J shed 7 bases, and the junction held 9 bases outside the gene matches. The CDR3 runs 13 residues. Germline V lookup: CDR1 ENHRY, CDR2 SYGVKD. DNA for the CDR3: TGTGCCAGCGGACAGGGGGAGATATATGAAGCTTTCTTT. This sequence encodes CASGQGEIYEAFF.

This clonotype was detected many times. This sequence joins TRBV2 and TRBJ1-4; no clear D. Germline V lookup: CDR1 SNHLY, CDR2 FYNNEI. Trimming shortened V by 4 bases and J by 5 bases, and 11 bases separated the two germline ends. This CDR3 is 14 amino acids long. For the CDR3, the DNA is TGTGCCAGCAGTGCCGGCCAGGCGAATGAAAAACTGTTTTTT. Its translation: CASSAGQANEKLFF.

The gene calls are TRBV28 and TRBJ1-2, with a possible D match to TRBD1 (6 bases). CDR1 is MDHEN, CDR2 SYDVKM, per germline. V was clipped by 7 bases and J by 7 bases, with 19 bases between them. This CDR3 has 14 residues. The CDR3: CASIRGGLRAGYTF. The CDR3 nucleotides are TGTGCCAGCATAAGGGGGGGGCTAAGAGCTGGCTACACCTTC.